This T cell receptor beta chain was found in a study of CD8 T cells in ankylosing spondylitis. Only a few counts were recorded for this clonotype. MiXCR, applied by TCRdb to the 5' RACE reads, yields one record per CDR3 protein. Among approximately 45,000 distinct CDR3 sequences listed, under 5% were seen once. The ends lost 3 bases at V and 6 bases at J; junction bases unmatched: 8. CDR3 length: 14 residues. Germline values: CDR1 SGDLS, CDR2 YYNGEE. This sequence joins TRBV9 and TRBJ2-7, with 8 bases fitting TRBD1. The clonotype was recovered from a female donor with ankylosing spondylitis or in good health (not recorded which). Sample: blood, either unsorted or a sorted T cell fraction (not recorded which). The CDR3 sequence: CASSARTGLGEQYF. In DNA, the CDR3 is TGTGCCAGCAGCGCCCGGACAGGGTTGGGCGAGCAGTACTTC.